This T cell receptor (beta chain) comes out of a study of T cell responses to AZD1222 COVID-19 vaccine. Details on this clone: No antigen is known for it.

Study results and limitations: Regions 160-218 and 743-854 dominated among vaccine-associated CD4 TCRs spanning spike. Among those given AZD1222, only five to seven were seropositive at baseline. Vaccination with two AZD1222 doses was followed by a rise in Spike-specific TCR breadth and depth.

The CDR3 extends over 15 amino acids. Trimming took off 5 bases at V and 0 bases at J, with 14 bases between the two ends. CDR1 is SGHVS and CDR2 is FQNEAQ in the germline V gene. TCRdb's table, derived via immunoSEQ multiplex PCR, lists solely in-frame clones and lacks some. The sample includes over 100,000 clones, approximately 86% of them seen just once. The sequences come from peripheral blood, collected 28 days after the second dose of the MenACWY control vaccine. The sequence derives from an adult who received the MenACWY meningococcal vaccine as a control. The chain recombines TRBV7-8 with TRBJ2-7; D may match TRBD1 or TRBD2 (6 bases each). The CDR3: CASSRIGGVSYEQYF. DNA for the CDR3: TGTGCCAGCAGCCGGATCGGGGGCGTCTCCTACGAGCAGTACTTC.